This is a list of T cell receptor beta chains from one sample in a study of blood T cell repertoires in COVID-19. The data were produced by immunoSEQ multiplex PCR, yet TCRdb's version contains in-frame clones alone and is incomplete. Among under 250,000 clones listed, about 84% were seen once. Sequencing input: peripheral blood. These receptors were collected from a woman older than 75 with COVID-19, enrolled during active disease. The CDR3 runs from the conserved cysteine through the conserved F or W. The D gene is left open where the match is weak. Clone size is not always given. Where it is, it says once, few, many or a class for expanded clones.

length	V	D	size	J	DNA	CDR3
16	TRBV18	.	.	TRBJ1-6	TGTGCCAGCTCCCCTCCGGGCCTAAGGAGGGATTCACCCCTCCACTTT	CASSPPGLRRDSPLHF
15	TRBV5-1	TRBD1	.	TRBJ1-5	TGCGCCAGCAGCTTGCAGGGGGATAGCAATCAGCCCCAGCATTTT	CASSLQGDSNQPQHF
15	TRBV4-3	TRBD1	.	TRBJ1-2	TGCGCCAGCAGCCAAGCAGCGGGGACAGGGCATGGCTACACCTTC	CASSQAAGTGHGYTF
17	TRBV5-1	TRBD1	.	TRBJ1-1	TGCGCCAGCAGCTTCGACGCACAGGGGGCAGGGAGCACTGAAGCTTTCTTT	CASSFDAQGAGSTEAFF
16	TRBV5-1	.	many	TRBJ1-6	TGCGCCAGCAGCTTGGTTTGGCAGGGCCTGGGTTCACCCCTCCACTTT	CASSLVWQGLGSPLHF
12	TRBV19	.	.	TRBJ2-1	TGTGCCAGTAGTACCCAGTACAATGAGCAGTTCTTC	CASSTQYNEQFF
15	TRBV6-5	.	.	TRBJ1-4	TGTGCCAGCAGTTACTCAGGGGCCTCTAATGAAAAACTGTTTTTT	CASSYSGASNEKLFF
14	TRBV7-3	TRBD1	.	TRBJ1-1	TGTGCCAGCAGCTTGCTAGGGGGCATAGGTGGAGCTTTCTTT	CASSLLGGIGGAFF
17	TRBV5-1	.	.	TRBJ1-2	TGCGCCAGCAGCTTGACCCTGGCAACAGGACAAACCTTTGGCTACACCTTC	CASSLTLATGQTFGYTF
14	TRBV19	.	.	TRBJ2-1	TGTGCCAGTAGAACTGGGGGCGCAGGCAATGAGCAGTTCTTC	CASRTGGAGNEQFF
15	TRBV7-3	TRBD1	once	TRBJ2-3	TGTGCCAGCAGCCCACAGGGGGCGGACACAGATACGCAGTATTTT	CASSPQGADTDTQYF
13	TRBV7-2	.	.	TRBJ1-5	TGTGCCAGCAATCAGGGGCAGGGACAGCCCCAGCATTTT	CASNQGQGQPQHF
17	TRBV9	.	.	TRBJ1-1	TGTGCCAGCAGCCGCGCGGGAGGAGGGGCCCTAGACACTGAAGCTTTCTTT	CASSRAGGGALDTEAFF
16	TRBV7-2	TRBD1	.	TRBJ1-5	TGTGCCACCCAAGAACAGGGGGGGTTGAGCAATCAGCCCCAGCATTTT	CATQEQGGLSNQPQHF
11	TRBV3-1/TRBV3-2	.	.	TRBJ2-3	TGTGCCAGCCGCCTACTCGATACGCAGTATTTT	CASRLLDTQYF
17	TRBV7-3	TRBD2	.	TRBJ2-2	TGTGCCAGCAGCTTAAGACTAGCGGGGATGAACACCGGGGAGCTGTTTTTT	CASSLRLAGMNTGELFF
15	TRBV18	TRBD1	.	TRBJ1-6	TGTGCCAGCGTAAACCCCGGACAGGGCAATTCACCCCTCCACTTT	CASVNPGQGNSPLHF
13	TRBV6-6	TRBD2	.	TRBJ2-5	TGTGCCAGCAATAGCGGGGGCCAAGAGACCCAGTACTTC	CASNSGGQETQYF
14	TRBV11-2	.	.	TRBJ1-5	TGTGCCAGCAGCTTAGGGGGTGGGGAGGGGCCCCAGCATTTT	CASSLGGGEGPQHF
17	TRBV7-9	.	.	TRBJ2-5	TGTGCCAGCAGCTTAGCGGGGAGTCAATACTTCCAAGAGACCCAGTACTTC	CASSLAGSQYFQETQYF
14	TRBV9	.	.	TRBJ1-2	TGTGCCAGCAGCGTAGAGAGCAGCAGGGCTGGCTACACCTTC	CASSVESSRAGYTF
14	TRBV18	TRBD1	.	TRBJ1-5	TGTGCCAGCTCACCGACAGGGGGGAATCAGCCCCAGCATTTT	CASSPTGGNQPQHF
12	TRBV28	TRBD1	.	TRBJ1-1	TGTGCCAGCAGGTCTGCAGGGGGTGAAGCTTTCTTT	CASRSAGGEAFF